Listed below are T cell receptor beta chains from one sample, sequenced in a study of technical replicates of blood from several donors. Repertoires were generated with immunoSEQ multiplex PCR, while TCRdb's copy carries only in-frame clones and drops some. The sample records 99,000 or so clones, around 95% being singletons. What was sequenced was T cells isolated from PBMCs. These receptors all stem from a human donor in good health. Each CDR3 is given with its conserved first and last residue. Each record gives: clone size, V gene, J gene, D gene, CDR3 protein, CDR3 DNA. A D gene is named only where the DNA matches it firmly. Rows give clone size only sometimes, using once, few, many, or a class for an expanded clone.

>NA|TRBV19|TRBJ1-5|NA
CASSINGLGNQPQHF
TGTGCCAGTAGTATAAACGGTTTGGGCAATCAGCCCCAGCATTTT
>NA|TRBV5-1|TRBJ2-1|TRBD2
CASSPGAGEYNEQFF
TGCGCCAGCAGCCCAGGAGCGGGAGAATACAATGAGCAGTTCTTC
>once|TRBV6-5|TRBJ1-6|NA
CASSYQGYNSPLHF
TGTGCCAGCAGTTACCAGGGTTATAATTCACCCCTCCACTTT
>once|TRBV28|TRBJ1-2|TRBD1
CASRTGQGSYGYTF
TGTGCCAGCAGAACGGGACAGGGGAGCTATGGCTACACCTTC
>NA|TRBV5-4|TRBJ1-1|NA
CASSSGGGGTEAFF
TGTGCCAGCAGTTCCGGCGGGGGTGGCACTGAAGCTTTCTTT
>NA|TRBV9|TRBJ2-2|TRBD1
CASSVETGELTGELFF
TGTGCCAGCAGCGTAGAAACAGGGGAATTAACCGGGGAGCTGTTTTTT
>NA|TRBV5-6|TRBJ1-1|NA
CASSFRRGPQHRAFF
TGTGCCAGCAGCTTTAGAAGGGGCCCTCAGCATCGGGCTTTCTTT
>NA|TRBV27|TRBJ1-5|TRBD1
CASSLDRGNQPQHF
TGTGCCAGCAGTTTAGACAGGGGCAATCAGCCCCAGCATTTT
>NA|TRBV7-9|TRBJ2-3|TRBD2
CASSPAGLATDTQYF
TGTGCCAGCAGCCCGGCGGGACTAGCAACAGATACGCAGTATTTT
>NA|TRBV15|TRBJ2-3|NA
CATSRGEATDTQYF
TGTGCCACCAGCAGAGGAGAGGCCACAGATACGCAGTATTTT
>NA|TRBV2|TRBJ2-7|TRBD1
CASSEKGQSYEQYF
TGTGCCAGCAGTGAAAAGGGACAGAGCTACGAGCAGTACTTC
>NA|TRBV30|TRBJ2-5|TRBD1
CAHDRGLETQYF
TGTGCCCATGACAGGGGGTTGGAGACCCAGTACTTC
>NA|TRBV6-1|TRBJ2-7|TRBD2
CASRELAGTYEQYF
TGTGCCAGCAGAGAGCTAGCGGGAACCTACGAGCAGTACTTC
>NA|TRBV13|TRBJ2-2|NA
CASSFRGFAGELFF
TGTGCCAGCAGCTTCCGGGGTTTTGCCGGGGAGCTGTTTTTT
>NA|TRBV6-5|TRBJ2-1|TRBD1
CASRRGTGVPDGQFF
TGTGCCAGCAGACGAGGGACAGGGGTTCCGGATGGGCAGTTCTTC
>NA|TRBV6-6|TRBJ2-5|TRBD1
CASSSPGQGLQETQYF
TGTGCCAGCAGTTCACCGGGACAGGGGCTCCAAGAGACCCAGTACTTC
>few|TRBV18|TRBJ2-7|TRBD1
CASSRTGGDFYEQYF
TGTGCCAGCTCGCGCACAGGGGGCGACTTCTACGAGCAGTACTTC
>NA|TRBV6-6|TRBJ1-2|NA
CASSPTGTTDGYTF
TGTGCCAGCAGTCCTACAGGGACGACGGATGGCTACACCTTC
>NA|TRBV29-1|TRBJ2-3|NA
CSGQRLAAGTDTQYF
TGCAGCGGTCAGCGTCTCGCAGCTGGCACAGATACGCAGTATTTT
>NA|TRBV6-6|TRBJ2-1|TRBD2
CASRAGGGAFF
TGTGCCAGCAGAGCGGGGGGAGGGGCGTTCTTC
>NA|TRBV5-1|TRBJ2-5|NA
CASSLGQGPETQYF
TGCGCCAGCAGCTTGGGGCAGGGGCCAGAGACCCAGTACTTC
>NA|TRBV27|TRBJ1-2|NA
CASSYRGDGYTF
TGTGCCAGCAGTTACCGGGGTGATGGCTACACCTTC
>NA|TRBV19|TRBJ2-3|TRBD2
CASRTKAGVMDTQYF
TGTGCCAGTAGAACCAAAGCGGGAGTGATGGATACGCAGTATTTT
>once|TRBV5-1|TRBJ2-3|TRBD1
CASSAGDRGEDTQYF
TGCGCCAGCAGCGCGGGGGACAGGGGGGAAGATACGCAGTATTTT
>NA|TRBV27|TRBJ2-5|TRBD2
CASAPSRGSGGQETQYF
TGTGCCAGCGCACCTAGTCGTGGAAGCGGGGGCCAAGAGACCCAGTACTTC
>NA|TRBV5-1|TRBJ2-5|TRBD1
CASSLSPGQGGETQYF
TGCGCCAGCAGCCTCTCCCCCGGACAGGGGGGAGAGACCCAGTACTTC
>NA|TRBV19|TRBJ2-1|TRBD2
CASSRSGGLRGDEQFF
TGTGCCAGTAGCCGAAGTGGGGGACTACGTGGAGATGAGCAGTTCTTC
>NA|TRBV18|TRBJ1-4|TRBD1
CASSSPTGTVFNEKLFF
TGTGCCAGCTCATCGCCCACCGGGACAGTGTTTAATGAAAAACTGTTTTTT